These 9 T cell receptor beta chains were sequenced from one sample in a study of T cell responses to AZD1222 COVID-19 vaccine. Sequencing used immunoSEQ multiplex PCR; TCRdb keeps in-frame clones, though not all of them. The sample has about 140,000 clones, approximately 90% seen once. Source: peripheral blood, taken 28 days after the second AZD1222 dose. The receptors were gathered from an adult who received the AZD1222 COVID-19 vaccine.

The chain employs TRBV9 and TRBJ2-1; 10 bases line up with TRBD2. The CDR3 consists of 15 residues. V shed 4 bases and J 2 bases; nucleotides not matched to a gene: 3. The germline CDR1 and CDR2 sequences are SGDLS and YYNGEE. DNA for the CDR3: TGTGCCAGCAGCACCGGACTAGCGGCCTACAATGAGCAGTTCTTC. Amino acids: CASSTGLAAYNEQFF.

The rearrangement uses TRBV6-4 and TRBJ1-2, with D possibly matching TRBD1 (5 bases). V lost 6 bases, J lost 8 bases, and 16 bases lay in between. Germline values: CDR1 MRHNA, CDR2 SNTAGT. The CDR3 loop spans 13 amino acids. The CDR3 region is CASRASGFYGYTF. The CDR3 DNA is TGTGCCAGCAGGGCCTCAGGGTTCTACGGCTACACCTTC.

This clone turned up a few times. CDR3 region: CASSPKRGRTDTQYF. The CDR3 DNA follows: TGTGCCAGCAGCCCAAAGCGGGGTCGCACAGATACGCAGTATTTT. This sequence joins TRBV7-2 and TRBJ2-3; 7 nucleotides align to TRBD2. Germline loops: CDR1 SGHTA, CDR2 FQGNSA. Germline trimming cut 5 bases from V and 1 base from J; bases unmatched to any gene: 6. The CDR3 is made up of 15 amino acids.

This clone showed up just a few times. This chain uses TRBV2 with TRBJ1-5, with D perhaps matching TRBD1 (5 bases). Germline values: CDR1 SNHLY, CDR2 FYNNEI. Trimming removed 4 bases at V and 0 bases at J, with 7 bases between. The CDR3 loop spans 14 amino acids. The CDR3 protein is CASSAGYSNQPQHF. DNA for the CDR3: TGTGCCAGCAGTGCAGGGTATAGCAATCAGCCCCAGCATTTT.

This rearrangement joins TRBV10-3 to TRBJ2-3, with D unclear. The length of the CDR3 is 14 residues. The V gene lost 0 bases and the J gene lost 2 bases, with 6 bases spanning the gap. Per the germline V gene, CDR1 is ENHRY and CDR2 is SYGVKD. The CDR3 region is CAISESKVTDTQYF. The CDR3 bases are TGTGCCATCAGTGAGTCGAAGGTCACAGATACGCAGTATTTT.

The V and J genes are TRBV7-9 and TRBJ2-1; 10 bases match TRBD2. Germline CDR1 is SEHNR and CDR2 is FQNEAQ (reference sequence). V was pared by 5 bases and J by 8 bases, with 18 bases of the junction left unmatched. The CDR3 covers 18 residues. The DNA of the CDR3 is TGTGCCAGCAGCCCTCAGAACATCCTAGCGGGAGTTCTTTATGAGCAGTTCTTC. Its translation is CASSPQNILAGVLYEQFF.

V usage is TRBV2 and J usage is TRBJ2-7; D is perhaps TRBD1 (5 bases). The V end lost 4 bases, the J end lost 0 bases, and 7 bases lay between the germline ends. Germline CDR1 and CDR2: SNHLY and FYNNEI. The CDR3 consists of 13 residues. CDR3 in amino acids: CASSGQFSYEQYF. In nucleotides, the CDR3 is TGTGCCAGCAGTGGACAGTTCTCCTACGAGCAGTACTTC. The full variable domain, in which reference TRBV2 and TRBJ2-7 provide the parts outside the CDR3, is EPEVTQTPSHQVTQMGQEVILRCVPISNHLYFYWYRQILGQKVEFLVSFYNNEISEKSEIFDDQFSVERPDGSNFTLKIRSTKLEDSAMYFCASSGQFSYEQYFGPGTRLTVT.

This chain links TRBV7-6 with TRBJ1-5, with no clear D. The CDR3 covers 15 residues. Looked up from germline, CDR1 is SGHVS and CDR2 is FNYEAQ. V was pared by 4 bases and J by 0 bases, with 10 bases between. The CDR3 protein is CASSSFGDSNQPQHF. DNA for the CDR3: TGTGCCAGCAGCTCTTTCGGGGATAGCAATCAGCCCCAGCATTTT.

This chain links TRBV20-1 with TRBJ2-3, with a weak D call TRBD2 (6 bases). In germline, CDR1 is DFQATT, CDR2 SNEGSKA (reference sequence). The CDR3 sequence is 15 residues long. Between the trimmed V and J ends, which lost 3 bases and 2 bases, there was a span of 15 bases. The CDR3 coding sequence is TGCAGTGCTAGTCCTAGCCGGGAGTACACAGATACGCAGTATTTT. As protein: CSASPSREYTDTQYF.